This T cell receptor (beta chain) was sequenced for a study of human T cells and chemical hapten exposure. At the level of the study: A patient group, mainly female, showed alopecia areata, totalis or universalis. TCR yield per sample varied, mainly due to pooled library volumes.

This clonotype was seen many times. Its antigen is as yet unknown. Original processing notes: With a range of 23,224 to 690,600, the median per sample was roughly 91,000 TCRs. TCRdb used MiXCR to reprocess the RACE reads, holding one entry per CDR3 protein. The V and J calls were not made by the authors but by TCRdb's processing. The sample has over 100,000 distinct CDR3 sequences; about 11% are singletons. Per germline, CDR1 SGHVS and CDR2 FNYEAQ. V dropped 4 bases and J dropped 3 bases, with 10 bases sitting between them. This CDR3 is 13 amino acids long. General observations from the study: Significantly more large CDR3 similarity clusters arose among expanded TCRs than among controls.

The time point: patch test 3, about 24 weeks after DPC sensitization. Treatment: therapeutic diphenylcyclopropenone sensitization with weekly scalp DPC. This clonotype originated in a woman between 50 and 59 years old with alopecia areata. Some clones in this sample may be carry-over from other donors' samples. The rearrangement links TRBV7-6 to TRBJ2-7; tentatively, D is TRBD1 (5 bases). The specimen was whole blood, collected in connection with sensitization to the hapten diphenylcyclopropenone (DPC). Here the CDR3 reads CASSSRADYEQYF. The CDR3 nucleotides read TGTGCCAGCAGCTCCAGGGCGGACTACGAGCAGTACTTC. The variable domain in full, with the rest retrieved from reference TRBV7-6 and TRBJ2-7, is GAGVSQSPRYKVTKRGQDVALRCDPISGHVSLYWYRQALGQGPEFLTYFNYEAQQDKSGLPNDRFSAERPEGSISTLTIQRTEQRDSAMYRCASSSRADYEQYFGPGTRLTVT.